The T cell receptor beta chain described here comes from a study of blood T cells in healthy people across ages. A second PCR, run for roughly 7 to 12 cycles, used a sample-barcoded 5' primer plus a J-beta primer mix. One entry per CDR3 protein, called by TCRdb with MiXCR from the 5' RACE reads. The table includes 2 million or so distinct CDR3 sequences, about 50% detected once. The V gene's germline CDR1 is MNHNS and CDR2 SASEGT. The ends were cut back, 6 bases at V and 7 bases at J, with 24 bases in the middle. This CDR3 contains 17 residues. The sequenced sample was blood. The TCR sequence derives from a middle-aged woman in good health. This chain joins TRBV6-1 and TRBJ1-4; TRBD1 is a possible D gene (6 bases). The CDR3 DNA reads TGTGCCAGCAGATCCGGGACAATTCCCTCTCGGCCTGAAAAACTGTTTTTT. Translated: CASRSGTIPSRPEKLFF.